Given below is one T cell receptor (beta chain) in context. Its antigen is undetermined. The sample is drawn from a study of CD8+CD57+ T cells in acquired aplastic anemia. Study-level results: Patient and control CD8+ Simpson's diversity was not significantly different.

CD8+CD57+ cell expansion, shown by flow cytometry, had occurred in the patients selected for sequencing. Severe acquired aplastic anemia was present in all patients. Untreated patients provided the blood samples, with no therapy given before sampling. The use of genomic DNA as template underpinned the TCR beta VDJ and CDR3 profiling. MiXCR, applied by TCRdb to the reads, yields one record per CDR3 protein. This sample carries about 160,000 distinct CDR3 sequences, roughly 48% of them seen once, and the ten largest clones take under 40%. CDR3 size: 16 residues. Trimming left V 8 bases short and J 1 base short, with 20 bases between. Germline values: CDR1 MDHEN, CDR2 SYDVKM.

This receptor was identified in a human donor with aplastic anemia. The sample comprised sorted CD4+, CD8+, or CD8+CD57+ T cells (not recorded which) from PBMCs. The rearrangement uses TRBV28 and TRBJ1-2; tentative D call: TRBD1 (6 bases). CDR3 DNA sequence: TGTGCCAGCTCTACGGGGGTAGGGGGATTTAACTATGGCTACACCTTC. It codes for CASSTGVGGFNYGYTF.